The clone carrying this TCR beta chain was counted only a few times. Germline loops: CDR1 MGHRA, CDR2 YSYEKL. Trimming took off 1 base at V and 9 bases at J, with 13 bases between the two ends. This CDR3 has 15 residues. The data derive from a study of blood T cell repertoires in COVID-19. Study summary: Donors in the United States, Italy and Spain gave samples during acute or convalescent COVID-19. T cells, B-cell-depleted T cells, or PBMCs supplied cDNA or gDNA.

In the original processing: Estimation of nucleated cell counts relied on the amplification of reference gene primers. TCRdb's table, derived via immunoSEQ multiplex PCR, lists solely in-frame clones and lacks some. V, J and clone size are those of that table, while D and trimming were read from the DNA. In the table there are tens of thousands of clones, just over 85% of which are singletons. This TCR was recovered from a man over 45 with active COVID-19. Sequencing was done on a sample of peripheral blood. The chain uses TRBV4-1 and TRBJ1-6; D is perhaps TRBD1 (5 bases). The CDR3 loop reads CASSQGDSGVSPLHF. In DNA form, the CDR3 reads TGCGCCAGCAGCCAAGGGGACTCCGGGGTTTCACCCCTCCACTTT.